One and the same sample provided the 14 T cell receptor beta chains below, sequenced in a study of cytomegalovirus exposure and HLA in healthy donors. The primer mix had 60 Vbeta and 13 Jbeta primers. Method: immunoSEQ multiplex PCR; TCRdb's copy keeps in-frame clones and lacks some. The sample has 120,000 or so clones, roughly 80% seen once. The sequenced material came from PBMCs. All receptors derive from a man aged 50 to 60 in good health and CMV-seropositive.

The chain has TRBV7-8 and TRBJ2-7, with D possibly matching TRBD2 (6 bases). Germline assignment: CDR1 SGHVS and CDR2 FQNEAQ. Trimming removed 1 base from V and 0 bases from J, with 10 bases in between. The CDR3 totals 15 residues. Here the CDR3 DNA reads TGTGCCAGCAGCTTAGGGCGGGGTTACTCCTACGAGCAGTACTTC. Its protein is CASSLGRGYSYEQYF.

The CDR3 region has the DNA TGTGCCAGCAGCCGAGACAGGGGCTCGGTCGAGCAGTACTTC. Translation: CASSRDRGSVEQYF. The gene calls are TRBV7-7 and TRBJ2-7; 8 positions match TRBD1. The V and J ends lost 5 bases and 6 bases, in that order; junction bases with no gene match: 9. The CDR3 has 14 residues. Germline lookup yields CDR1 SSHAT and CDR2 FNYEAQ (reference sequence).

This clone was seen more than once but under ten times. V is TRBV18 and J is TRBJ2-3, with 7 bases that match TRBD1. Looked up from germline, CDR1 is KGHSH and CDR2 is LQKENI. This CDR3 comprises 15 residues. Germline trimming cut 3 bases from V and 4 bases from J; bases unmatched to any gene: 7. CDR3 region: CASSPLQGVPDTQYF. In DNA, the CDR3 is TGTGCCAGCTCACCCCTCCAGGGGGTCCCAGATACGCAGTATTTT.

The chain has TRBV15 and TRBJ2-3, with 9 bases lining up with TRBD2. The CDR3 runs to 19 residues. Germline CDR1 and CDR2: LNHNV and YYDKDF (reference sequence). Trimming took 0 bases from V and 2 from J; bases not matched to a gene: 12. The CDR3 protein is CATSRDQTGLANTTDTQYF. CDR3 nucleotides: TGTGCCACCAGCAGAGATCAAACGGGACTAGCTAACACCACAGATACGCAGTATTTT.

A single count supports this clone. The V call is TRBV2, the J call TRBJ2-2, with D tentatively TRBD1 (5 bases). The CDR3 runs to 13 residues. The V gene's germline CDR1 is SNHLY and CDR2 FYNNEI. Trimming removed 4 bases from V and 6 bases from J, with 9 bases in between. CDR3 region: CASSVAGSGELFF. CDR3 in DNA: TGTGCCAGCAGTGTGGCAGGGTCCGGGGAGCTGTTTTTT.

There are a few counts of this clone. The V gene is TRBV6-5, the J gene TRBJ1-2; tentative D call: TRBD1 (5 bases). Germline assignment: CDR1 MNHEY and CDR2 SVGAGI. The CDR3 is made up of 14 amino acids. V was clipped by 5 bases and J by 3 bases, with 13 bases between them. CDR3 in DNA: TGTGCCAGCAGTCCGCCGGACAATTACTATGGCTACACCTTC. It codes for CASSPPDNYYGYTF.

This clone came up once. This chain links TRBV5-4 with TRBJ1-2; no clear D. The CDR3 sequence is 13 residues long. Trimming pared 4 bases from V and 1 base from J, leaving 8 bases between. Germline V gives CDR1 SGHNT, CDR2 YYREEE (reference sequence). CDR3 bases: TGTGCCAGCAGCCTGGGAGTTAACTATGGCTACACCTTC. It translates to CASSLGVNYGYTF.

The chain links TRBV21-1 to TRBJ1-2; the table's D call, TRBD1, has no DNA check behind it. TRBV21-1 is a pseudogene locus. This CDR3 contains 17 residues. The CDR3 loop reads CASSKADREWGNYGYTF. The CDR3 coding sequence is TGTGCCAGCAGCAAAGCAGACAGGGAGTGGGGAAACTATGGCTACACCTTC.

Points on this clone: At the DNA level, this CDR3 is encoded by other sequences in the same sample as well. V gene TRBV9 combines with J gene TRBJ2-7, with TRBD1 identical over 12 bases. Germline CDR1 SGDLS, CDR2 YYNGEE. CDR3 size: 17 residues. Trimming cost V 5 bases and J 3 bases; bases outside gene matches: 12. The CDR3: CASSTLGGTGGIYEQYF. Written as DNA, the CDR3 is TGTGCCAGCAGTACGCTGGGAGGGACAGGGGGCATCTACGAGCAGTACTTC.

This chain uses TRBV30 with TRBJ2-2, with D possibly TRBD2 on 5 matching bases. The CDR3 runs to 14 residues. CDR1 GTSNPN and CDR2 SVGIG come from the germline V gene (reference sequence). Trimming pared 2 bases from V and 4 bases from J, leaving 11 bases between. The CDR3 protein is CAWSRGMSTGELFF. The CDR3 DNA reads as TGTGCCTGGAGTAGAGGGATGAGCACCGGGGAGCTGTTTTTT.

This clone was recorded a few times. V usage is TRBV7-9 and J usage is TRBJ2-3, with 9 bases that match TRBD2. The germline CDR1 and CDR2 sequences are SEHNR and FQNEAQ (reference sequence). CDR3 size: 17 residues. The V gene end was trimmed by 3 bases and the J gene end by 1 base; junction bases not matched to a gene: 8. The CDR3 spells CASSFTPSGTGTDTQYF. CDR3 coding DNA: TGTGCCAGCAGCTTTACACCTAGCGGGACGGGCACAGATACGCAGTATTTT.

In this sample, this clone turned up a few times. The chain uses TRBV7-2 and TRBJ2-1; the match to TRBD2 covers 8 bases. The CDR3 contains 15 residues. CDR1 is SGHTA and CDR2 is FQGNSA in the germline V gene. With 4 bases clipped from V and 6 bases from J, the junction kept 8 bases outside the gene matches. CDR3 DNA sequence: TGTGCCAGCAGCTCACCCGGGGGACTAGTCAATGAGCAGTTCTTC. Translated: CASSSPGGLVNEQFF.

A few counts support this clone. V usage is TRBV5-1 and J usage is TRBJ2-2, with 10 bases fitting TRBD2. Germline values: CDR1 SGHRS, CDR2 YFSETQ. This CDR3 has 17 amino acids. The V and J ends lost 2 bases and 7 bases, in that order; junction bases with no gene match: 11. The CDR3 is CASSFQAGGPVNGELFF. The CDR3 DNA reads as TGCGCCAGCAGCTTTCAAGCGGGGGGGCCGGTCAACGGGGAGCTGTTTTTT.

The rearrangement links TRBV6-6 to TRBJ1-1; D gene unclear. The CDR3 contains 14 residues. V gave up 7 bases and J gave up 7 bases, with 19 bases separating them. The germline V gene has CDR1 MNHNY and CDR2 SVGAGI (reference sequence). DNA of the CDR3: TGTGCCAGCAATACGGGCGCTTCGGGAGGTGAAGCTTTCTTT. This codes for CASNTGASGGEAFF.